This T cell receptor (beta chain) was documented in a study of post-analysis software for immune sequencing data. This clonotype was observed once. The target antigen is unknown. Each TCR beta cDNA library carried unique molecular identifiers. T cells, about 0.85 to 11 million of them, yielded approximately 500,000 cDNA molecules. Each CDR3 protein gets one entry after TCRdb re-called the PCR reads with MiXCR. The sample consists of a few hundred thousand distinct CDR3 sequences, around 34% of them appearing once. The CDR3 length is 15 residues. Study observations and caveats: A significant reduction in normalized Chao1 diversity was observed in multiple sclerosis patients versus controls. Strong same-batch co-clustering of samples appeared with F measure clustering. Compared with controls, patients had more of roughly five TRBV segments, including TRBV5-6, TRBV5-1 and TRBV20-1.

The chain uses TRBV12-3 or TRBV12-4 and TRBJ2-7, with TRBD1 as a possible D gene (5 bases). The J call is uncertain, as TRBJ2-4 better fits the DNA end. The source material was blood. The receptor comes from a girl between 5 and 17 years old with multiple sclerosis. CDR3 residues: CASTTQTVRMNIQYF. The CDR3 nucleotides are TGTGCCAGCACCACTCAGACAGTCCGAATGAACATTCAGTACTTC.